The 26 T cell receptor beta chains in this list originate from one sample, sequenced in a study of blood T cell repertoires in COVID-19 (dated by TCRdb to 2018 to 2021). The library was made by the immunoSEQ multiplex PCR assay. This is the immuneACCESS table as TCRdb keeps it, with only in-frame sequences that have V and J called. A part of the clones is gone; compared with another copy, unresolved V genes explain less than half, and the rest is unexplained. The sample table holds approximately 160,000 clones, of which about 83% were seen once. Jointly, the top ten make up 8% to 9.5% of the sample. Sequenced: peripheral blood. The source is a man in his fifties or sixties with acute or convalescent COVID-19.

CDR3 nucleotides: TGTGCCAGCAGACAGGGGGATAATGGGGCCAACGTCCTGACTTTC. It translates to CASRQGDNGANVLTF. The J gene is TRBJ2-6, the V gene TRBV6-6, with 8 positions matching TRBD1. This CDR3 is built from 15 residues. Germline CDR1 reads MNHNY; CDR2 reads SVGAGI (reference sequence). V was clipped by 6 bases and J by 3 bases; unmatched bases: 4.

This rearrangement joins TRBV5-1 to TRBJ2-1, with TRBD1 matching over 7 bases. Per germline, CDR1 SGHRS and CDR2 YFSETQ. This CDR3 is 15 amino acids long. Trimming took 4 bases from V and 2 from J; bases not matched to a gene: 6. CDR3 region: CASSPGQEAYNEQFF. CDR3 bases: TGCGCCAGCAGCCCCGGACAGGAAGCCTACAATGAGCAGTTCTTC.

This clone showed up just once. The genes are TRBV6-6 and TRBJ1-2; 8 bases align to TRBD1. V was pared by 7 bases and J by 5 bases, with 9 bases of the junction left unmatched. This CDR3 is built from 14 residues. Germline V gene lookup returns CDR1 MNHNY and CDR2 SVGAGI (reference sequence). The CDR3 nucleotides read TGTGCCAGCAATCGACAGGGGAGCTCGTATGGCTACACCTTC. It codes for CASNRQGSSYGYTF.

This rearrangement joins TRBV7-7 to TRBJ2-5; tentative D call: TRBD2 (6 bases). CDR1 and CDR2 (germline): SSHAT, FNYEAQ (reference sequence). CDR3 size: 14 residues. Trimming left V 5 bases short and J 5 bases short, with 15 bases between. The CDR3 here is CASSDSLAGETQYF. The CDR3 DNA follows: TGTGCCAGCAGCGACTCACTAGCAGGCGAGACCCAGTACTTC.

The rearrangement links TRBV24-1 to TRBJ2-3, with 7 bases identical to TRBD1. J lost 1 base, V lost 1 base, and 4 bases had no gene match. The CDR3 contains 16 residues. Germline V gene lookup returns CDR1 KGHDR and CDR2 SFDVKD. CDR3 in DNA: TGTGCCACCAGTGATTTCAGGGGGACCCGCACAGATACGCAGTATTTT. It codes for CATSDFRGTRTDTQYF.

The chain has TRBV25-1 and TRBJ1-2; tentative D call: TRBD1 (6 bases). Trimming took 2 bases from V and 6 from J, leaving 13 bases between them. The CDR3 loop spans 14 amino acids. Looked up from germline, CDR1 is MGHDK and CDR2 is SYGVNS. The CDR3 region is CASSEQGQQHGYTF. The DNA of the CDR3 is TGTGCCAGCAGTGAACAGGGGCAACAACATGGCTACACCTTC.

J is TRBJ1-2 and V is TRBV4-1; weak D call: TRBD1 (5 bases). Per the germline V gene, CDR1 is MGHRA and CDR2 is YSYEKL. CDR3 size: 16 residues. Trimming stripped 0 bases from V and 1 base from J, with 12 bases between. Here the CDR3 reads CASSQEGQGGNYGYTF. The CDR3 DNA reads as TGCGCCAGCAGCCAAGAAGGTCAGGGAGGTAACTATGGCTACACCTTC.

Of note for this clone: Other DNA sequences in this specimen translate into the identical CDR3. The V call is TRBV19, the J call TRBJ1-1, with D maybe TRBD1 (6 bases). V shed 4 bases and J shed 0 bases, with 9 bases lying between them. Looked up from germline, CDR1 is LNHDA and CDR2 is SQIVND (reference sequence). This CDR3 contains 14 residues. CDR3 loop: CASSSTGLNTEAFF. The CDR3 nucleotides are TGTGCCAGTAGTAGTACAGGGCTGAACACTGAAGCTTTCTTT.

The CDR3 region has the DNA TGTGCCAGTAGTATATTCGGGACAGCCGTAAGAAACACTGAAGCTTTCTTT. Translated, it gives CASSIFGTAVRNTEAFF. The chain combines TRBV19 with TRBJ1-1; 7 bases fit TRBD1. Germline trimming cut 2 bases from V and 2 bases from J; bases unmatched to any gene: 11. The CDR3 length is 17 residues. CDR1 LNHDA and CDR2 SQIVND come from the germline V gene (reference sequence).

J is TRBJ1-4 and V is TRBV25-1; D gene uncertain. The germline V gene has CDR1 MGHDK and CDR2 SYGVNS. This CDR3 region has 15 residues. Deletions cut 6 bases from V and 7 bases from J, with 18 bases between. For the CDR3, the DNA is TGTGCCAGCAGCTCTAGTTGGAGTATTCTTGAAAAACTGTTTTTT. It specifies CASSSSWSILEKLFF.

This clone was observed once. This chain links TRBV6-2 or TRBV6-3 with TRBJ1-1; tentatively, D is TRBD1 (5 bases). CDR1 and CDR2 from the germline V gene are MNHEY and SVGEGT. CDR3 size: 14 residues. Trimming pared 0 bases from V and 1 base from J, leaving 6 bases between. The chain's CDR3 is CASSYSGENTEAFF. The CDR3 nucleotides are TGTGCCAGCAGTTACTCAGGGGAGAACACTGAAGCTTTCTTT.

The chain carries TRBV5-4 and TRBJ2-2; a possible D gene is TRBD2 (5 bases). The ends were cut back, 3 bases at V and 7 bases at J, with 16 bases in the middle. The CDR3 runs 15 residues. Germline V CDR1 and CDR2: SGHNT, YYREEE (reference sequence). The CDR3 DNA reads TGTGCCAGCAGCTATATGGAGAGTCGGGGCGGGGAGCTGTTTTTT. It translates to CASSYMESRGGELFF.

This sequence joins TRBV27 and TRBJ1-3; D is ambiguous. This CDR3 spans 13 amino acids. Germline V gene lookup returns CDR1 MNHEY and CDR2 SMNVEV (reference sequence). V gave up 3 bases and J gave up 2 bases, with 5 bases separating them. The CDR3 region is CASSFQTGNTIYF. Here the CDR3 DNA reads TGTGCCAGCAGTTTCCAGACTGGAAACACCATATATTTT.

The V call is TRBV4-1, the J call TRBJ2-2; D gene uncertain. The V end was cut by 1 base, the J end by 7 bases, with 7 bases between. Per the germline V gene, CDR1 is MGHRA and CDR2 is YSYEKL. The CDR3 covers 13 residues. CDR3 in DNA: TGCGCCAGCAGCCAAGCCATAGACGGGGAGCTGTTTTTT. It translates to CASSQAIDGELFF.

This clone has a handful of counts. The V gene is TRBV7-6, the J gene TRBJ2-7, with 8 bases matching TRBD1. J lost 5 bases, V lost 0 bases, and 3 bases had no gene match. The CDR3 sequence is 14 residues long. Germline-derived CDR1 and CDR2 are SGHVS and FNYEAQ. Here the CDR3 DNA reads TGTGCCAGCAGCTTAGCGGACAGGGTCCACGAGCAGTACTTC. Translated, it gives CASSLADRVHEQYF.

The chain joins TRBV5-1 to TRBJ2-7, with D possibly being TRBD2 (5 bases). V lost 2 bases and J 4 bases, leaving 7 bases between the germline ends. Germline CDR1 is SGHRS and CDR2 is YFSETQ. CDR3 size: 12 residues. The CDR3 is CASSLLGYEQYF. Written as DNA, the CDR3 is TGCGCCAGCAGCTTACTAGGTTACGAGCAGTACTTC.

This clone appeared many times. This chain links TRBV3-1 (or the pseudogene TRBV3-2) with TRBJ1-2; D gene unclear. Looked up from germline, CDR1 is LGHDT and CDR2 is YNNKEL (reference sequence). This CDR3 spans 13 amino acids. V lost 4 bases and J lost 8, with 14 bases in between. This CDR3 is CASSLLEGYGYTF. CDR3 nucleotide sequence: TGTGCCAGCAGCCTCCTTGAGGGCTACGGCTACACCTTC.

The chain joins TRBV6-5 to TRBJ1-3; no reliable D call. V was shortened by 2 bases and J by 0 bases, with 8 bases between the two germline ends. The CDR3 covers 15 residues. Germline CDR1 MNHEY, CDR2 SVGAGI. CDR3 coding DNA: TGTGCCAGCAGTTACGAAGGAGGCTCTGGAAACACCATATATTTT. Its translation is CASSYEGGSGNTIYF.

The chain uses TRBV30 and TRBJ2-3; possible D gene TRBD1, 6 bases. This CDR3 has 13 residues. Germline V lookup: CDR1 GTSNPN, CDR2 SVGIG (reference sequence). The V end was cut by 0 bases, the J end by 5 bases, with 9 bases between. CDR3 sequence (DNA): TGTGCCTGGAGTGTCCAGGGGCAAGATACGCAGTATTTT. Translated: CAWSVQGQDTQYF.

The CDR3 DNA sequence: TGTGCCAGCAGCTTAGGCGGGGGGGCCGAAAATGAGCAGTTCTTC. Translated: CASSLGGGAENEQFF. The rearrangement uses TRBV7-9 and TRBJ2-1, with 9 nucleotides matching TRBD2. Germline V gene sequence: CDR1 SEHNR, CDR2 FQNEAQ (reference sequence). The ends lost 1 base at V and 7 bases at J; junction bases unmatched: 5. The CDR3 covers 15 residues.

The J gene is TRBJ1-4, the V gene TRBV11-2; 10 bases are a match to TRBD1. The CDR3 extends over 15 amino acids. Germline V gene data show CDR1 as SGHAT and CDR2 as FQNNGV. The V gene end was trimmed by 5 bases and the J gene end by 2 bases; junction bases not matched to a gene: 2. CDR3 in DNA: TGTGCCAGCAGCCCGACAGGGGGCACTAATGAAAAACTGTTTTTT. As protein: CASSPTGGTNEKLFF.

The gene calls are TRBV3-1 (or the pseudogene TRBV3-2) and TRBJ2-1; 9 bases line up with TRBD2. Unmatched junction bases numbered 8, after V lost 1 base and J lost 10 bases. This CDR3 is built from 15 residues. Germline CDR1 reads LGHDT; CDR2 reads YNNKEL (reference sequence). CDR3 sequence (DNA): TGTGCCAGCAGCCAAGGCGGGGGGGCACAATGGGAGCAGTTCTTC. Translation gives CASSQGGGAQWEQFF.

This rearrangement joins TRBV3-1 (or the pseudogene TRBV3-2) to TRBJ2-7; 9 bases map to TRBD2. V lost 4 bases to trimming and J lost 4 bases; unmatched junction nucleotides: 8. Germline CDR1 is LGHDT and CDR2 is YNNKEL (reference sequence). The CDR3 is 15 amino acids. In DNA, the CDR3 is TGTGCCAGCAGCCCTTTCGCGGGGGGGTCATACGAGCAGTACTTC. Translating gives CASSPFAGGSYEQYF.

The chain's CDR3 is CASSIVGSQRQPQHF. DNA for the CDR3: TGTGCCAGTAGTATAGTCGGTAGCCAGAGACAGCCCCAGCATTTT. This chain connects TRBV19 to TRBJ1-5; D gene uncertain. V lost 1 base and J 7 bases, leaving 14 bases between the germline ends. The CDR3 is 15 residues long. CDR1 and CDR2 (germline): LNHDA, SQIVND (reference sequence).

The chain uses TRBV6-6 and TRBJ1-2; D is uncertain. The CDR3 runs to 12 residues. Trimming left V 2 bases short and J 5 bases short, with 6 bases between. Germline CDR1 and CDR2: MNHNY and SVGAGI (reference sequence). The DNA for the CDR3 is TGTGCCAGCAGTTACACGCAGTATGGCTACACCTTC. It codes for CASSYTQYGYTF.

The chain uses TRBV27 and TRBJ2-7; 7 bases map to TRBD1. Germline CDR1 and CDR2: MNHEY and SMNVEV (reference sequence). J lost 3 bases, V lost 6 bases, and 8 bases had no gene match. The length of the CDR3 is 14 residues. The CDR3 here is CASSQHRDSYEQYF. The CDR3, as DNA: TGTGCCAGCAGCCAACACCGGGACAGCTACGAGCAGTACTTC.